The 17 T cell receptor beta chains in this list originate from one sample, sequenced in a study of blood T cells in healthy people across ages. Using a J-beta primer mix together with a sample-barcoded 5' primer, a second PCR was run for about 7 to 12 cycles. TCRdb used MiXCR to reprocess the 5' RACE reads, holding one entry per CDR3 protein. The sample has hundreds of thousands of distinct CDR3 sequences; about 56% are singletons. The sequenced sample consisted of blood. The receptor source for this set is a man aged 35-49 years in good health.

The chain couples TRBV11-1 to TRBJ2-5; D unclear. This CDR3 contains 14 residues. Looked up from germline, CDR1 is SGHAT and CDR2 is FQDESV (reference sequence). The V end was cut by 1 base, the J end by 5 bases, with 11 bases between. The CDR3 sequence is CASSLDLGTETQYF. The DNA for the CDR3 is TGTGCCAGCAGCTTAGACTTGGGAACGGAGACCCAGTACTTC.

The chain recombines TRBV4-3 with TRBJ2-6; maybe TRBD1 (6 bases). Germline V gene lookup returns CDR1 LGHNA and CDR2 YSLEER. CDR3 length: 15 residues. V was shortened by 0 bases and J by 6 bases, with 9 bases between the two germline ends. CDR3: CASSQDPGEANVLTF. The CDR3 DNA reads TGCGCCAGCAGCCAAGATCCAGGGGAGGCCAACGTCCTGACTTTC.

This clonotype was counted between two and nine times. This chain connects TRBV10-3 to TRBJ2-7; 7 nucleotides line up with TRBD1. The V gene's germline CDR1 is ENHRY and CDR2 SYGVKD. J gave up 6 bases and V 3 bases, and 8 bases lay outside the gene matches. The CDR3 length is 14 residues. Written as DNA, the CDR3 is TGTGCCATCAGTGACGTCGACAGGGTGTTCGAGCAGTACTTC. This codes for CAISDVDRVFEQYF.

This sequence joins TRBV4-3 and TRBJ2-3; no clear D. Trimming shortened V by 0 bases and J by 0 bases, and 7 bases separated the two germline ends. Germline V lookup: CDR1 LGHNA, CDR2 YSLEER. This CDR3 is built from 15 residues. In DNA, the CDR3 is TGCGCCAGCAGCCAAGAAAGACGGAGCACAGATACGCAGTATTTT. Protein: CASSQERRSTDTQYF.

CDR3 protein: CSVVNPGPTNTGELFF. CDR3 DNA sequence: TGCAGCGTTGTTAACCCGGGACCTACGAACACCGGGGAGCTGTTTTTT. The J gene is TRBJ2-2, the V gene TRBV29-1; D is perhaps TRBD1 or TRBD2 (5 bases each). CDR3 size: 16 residues. Germline CDR1 reads SQVTM; CDR2 reads ANQGSEA. V was cut by 4 bases and J by 0 bases, with 15 bases left in between.

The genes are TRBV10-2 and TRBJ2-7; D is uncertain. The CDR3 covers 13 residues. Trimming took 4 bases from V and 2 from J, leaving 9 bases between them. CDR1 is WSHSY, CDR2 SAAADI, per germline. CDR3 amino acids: CASSALVPYEQYF. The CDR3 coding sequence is TGCGCCAGCAGTGCCCTAGTCCCCTACGAGCAGTACTTC.

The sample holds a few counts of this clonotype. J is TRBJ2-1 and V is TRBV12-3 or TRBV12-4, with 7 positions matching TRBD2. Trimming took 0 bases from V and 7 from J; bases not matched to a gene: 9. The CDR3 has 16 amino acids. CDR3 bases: TGTGCCAGCAGTTTAGCGGTTCTAGCGGAAATTAATGAGCAGTTCTTC. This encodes CASSLAVLAEINEQFF.

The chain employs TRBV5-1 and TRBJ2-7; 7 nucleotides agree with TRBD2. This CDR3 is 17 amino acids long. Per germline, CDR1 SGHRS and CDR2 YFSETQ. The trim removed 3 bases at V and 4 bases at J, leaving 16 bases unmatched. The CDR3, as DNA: TGCGCCAGCAGCTGGGCGGGTCTAGCGGACCTTTTTTACGAGCAGTACTTC. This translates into CASSWAGLADLFYEQYF.

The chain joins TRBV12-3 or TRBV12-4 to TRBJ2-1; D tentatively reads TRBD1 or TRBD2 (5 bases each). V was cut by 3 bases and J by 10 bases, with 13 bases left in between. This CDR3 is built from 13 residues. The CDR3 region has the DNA TGTGCCAGCAGTTTGGCGAGGGGCTGGGAGCAGTTCTTC. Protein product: CASSLARGWEQFF.

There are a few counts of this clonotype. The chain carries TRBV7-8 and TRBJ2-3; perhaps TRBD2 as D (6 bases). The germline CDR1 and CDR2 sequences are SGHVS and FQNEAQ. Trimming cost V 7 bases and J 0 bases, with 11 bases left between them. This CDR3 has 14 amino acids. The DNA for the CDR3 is TGTGCCAGCAATATTGGGGGGAGCACAGATACGCAGTATTTT. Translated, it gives CASNIGGSTDTQYF.

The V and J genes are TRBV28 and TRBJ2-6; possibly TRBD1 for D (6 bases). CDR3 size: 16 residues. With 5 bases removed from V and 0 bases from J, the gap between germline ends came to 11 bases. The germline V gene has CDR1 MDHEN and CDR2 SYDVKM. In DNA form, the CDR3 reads TGTGCCAGCAGTGAGGACAGAAGCTCTGGGGCCAACGTCCTGACTTTC. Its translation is CASSEDRSSGANVLTF.

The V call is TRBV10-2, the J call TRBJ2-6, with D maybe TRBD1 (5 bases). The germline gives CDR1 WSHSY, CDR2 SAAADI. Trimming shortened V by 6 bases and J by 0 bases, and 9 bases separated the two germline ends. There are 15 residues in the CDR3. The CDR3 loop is CASRDSLSGANVLTF. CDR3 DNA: TGCGCCAGCAGAGACAGCCTCTCTGGGGCCAACGTCCTGACTTTC.

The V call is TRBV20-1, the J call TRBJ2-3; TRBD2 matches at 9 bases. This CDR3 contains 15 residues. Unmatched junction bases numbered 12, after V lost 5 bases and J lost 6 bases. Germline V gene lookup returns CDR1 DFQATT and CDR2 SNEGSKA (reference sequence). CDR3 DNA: TGCAGTGCTCTTAGCGGGGGATCTATTTCCGATACGCAGTATTTT. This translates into CSALSGGSISDTQYF.

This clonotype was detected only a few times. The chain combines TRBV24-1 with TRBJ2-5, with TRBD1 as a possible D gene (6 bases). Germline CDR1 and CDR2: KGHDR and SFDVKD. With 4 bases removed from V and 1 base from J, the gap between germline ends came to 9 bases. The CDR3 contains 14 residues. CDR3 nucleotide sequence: TGTGCCACCAGTGAACGGGACACCCAAGAGACCCAGTACTTC. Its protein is CATSERDTQETQYF.

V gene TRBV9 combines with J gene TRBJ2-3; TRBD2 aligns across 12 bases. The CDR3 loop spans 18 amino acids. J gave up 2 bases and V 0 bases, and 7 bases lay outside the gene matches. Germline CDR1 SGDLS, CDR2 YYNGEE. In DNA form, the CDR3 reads TGTGCCAGCAGCGTAGAGACCGGACTAGCGGGGTACACAGATACGCAGTATTTT. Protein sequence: CASSVETGLAGYTDTQYF.

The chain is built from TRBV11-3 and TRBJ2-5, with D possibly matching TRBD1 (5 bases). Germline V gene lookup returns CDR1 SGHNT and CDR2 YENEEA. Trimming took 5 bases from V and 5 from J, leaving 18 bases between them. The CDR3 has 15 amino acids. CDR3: CASSPEGALWETQYF. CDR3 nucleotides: TGTGCCAGCAGCCCGGAAGGGGCTTTGTGGGAGACCCAGTACTTC. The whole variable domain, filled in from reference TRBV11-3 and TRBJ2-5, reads EAGVVQSPRYKIIEKKQPVAFWCNPISGHNTLYWYLQNLGQGPELLIRYENEEAVDDSQLPKDRFSAERLKGVDSTLKIQPAELGDSAVYLCASSPEGALWETQYFGPGTRLLVL.

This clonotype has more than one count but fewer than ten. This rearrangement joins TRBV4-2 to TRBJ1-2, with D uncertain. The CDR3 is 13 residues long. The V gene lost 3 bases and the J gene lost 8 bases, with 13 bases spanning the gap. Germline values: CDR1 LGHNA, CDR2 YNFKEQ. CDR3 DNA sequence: TGTGCCAGCAGCCAGGGCCCGGAGGAAGGCTACACCTTC. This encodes CASSQGPEEGYTF.